These 20 T cell receptor beta chains came from one sample sequenced in a study of blood T cell repertoires in COVID-19. Sequencing was performed with immunoSEQ multiplex PCR; in TCRdb, only in-frame clones are kept and a portion is missing. The table shows approximately 430,000 clones, with around 86% occurring only once. Material for sequencing was peripheral blood. The receptors derive from a woman in her thirties with active or convalescent COVID-19.

This chain links TRBV3-1 (or the pseudogene TRBV3-2) with TRBJ1-5; unclear D gene. The germline gives CDR1 LGHDT, CDR2 YNNKEL (reference sequence). The CDR3 sequence is 14 residues long. Trimming shortened V by 0 bases and J by 1 base, and 4 bases separated the two germline ends. CDR3 bases: TGTGCCAGCAGCCAAGAGGGCAGCAATCAGCCCCAGCATTTT. Translating it yields CASSQEGSNQPQHF.

The gene calls are TRBV5-1 and TRBJ2-5; possible D gene TRBD2, 7 bases. CDR3 length: 14 amino acids. Trimming stripped 0 bases from V and 4 bases from J, with 10 bases between. CDR1 and CDR2 (germline): SGHRS, YFSETQ. CDR3 DNA: TGCGCCAGCAGCTTGGAGGGGGGGCTAGAGACCCAGTACTTC. Protein product: CASSLEGGLETQYF.

The rearrangement uses TRBV5-6 and TRBJ1-2, with no clear D. CDR1 and CDR2 (germline): SGHDT, YYEEEE. CDR3 length equals 14 residues. Trimming shortened V by 0 bases and J by 6 bases, and 12 bases separated the two germline ends. CDR3 sequence (DNA): TGTGCCAGCAGCTTGGCCGGGCGGGCTCATGGCTACACCTTC. Translation: CASSLAGRAHGYTF.

The V call is TRBV24-1, the J call TRBJ2-1, with 12 bases aligning to TRBD2. The CDR3 sequence is 16 residues long. The germline V gene has CDR1 KGHDR and CDR2 SFDVKD. The J segment lost 8 bases and the V segment lost 4 bases, leaving 8 bases of the junction unmatched. The DNA for the CDR3 is TGTGCCACCAGTGACCCGGGACTAGCGGGCTCCGATGAGCAGTTCTTC. Translating gives CATSDPGLAGSDEQFF.

This chain joins TRBV27 and TRBJ2-1; 9 bases map to TRBD1. Germline V gene sequence: CDR1 MNHEY, CDR2 SMNVEV (reference sequence). J lost 3 bases, V lost 6 bases, and 6 bases had no gene match. The CDR3 extends over 15 amino acids. The CDR3 nucleotides are TGTGCCAGCAGACAAGGGACAGGGCACTACAATGAGCAGTTCTTC. Translating it yields CASRQGTGHYNEQFF.

The chain has TRBV11-2 and TRBJ2-5; a weak D match, TRBD2 (6 bases). The CDR3 totals 15 residues. Between the trimmed V and J ends, which lost 0 bases and 4 bases, there was a span of 12 bases. The V gene's germline CDR1 is SGHAT and CDR2 FQNNGV. CDR3 in DNA: TGTGCCAGCAGCTTAGATCGGGGGTTGGGAGAGACCCAGTACTTC. This sequence encodes CASSLDRGLGETQYF. Filled out from reference TRBV11-2 and TRBJ2-5, the complete variable domain reads EAGVAQSPRYKIIEKRQSVAFWCNPISGHATLYWYQQILGQGPKLLIQFQNNGVVDDSQLPKDRFSAERLKGVDSTLKIQPAKLEDSAVYLCASSLDRGLGETQYFGPGTRLLVL.

J is TRBJ2-7 and V is TRBV19; TRBD1 agrees at 9 bases. The CDR3 is 12 amino acids. Germline loops: CDR1 LNHDA, CDR2 SQIVND (reference sequence). V dropped 10 bases and J dropped 5; count of bases not matched to a gene: 6. The CDR3 nucleotides are TGTGCCACCAAACAGGGGGCCAACGAGCAGTACTTC. Its protein product is CATKQGANEQYF.

The sample holds one count of this clone. The V call is TRBV9, the J call TRBJ1-2; 12 bases match TRBD1. Germline V gene sequence: CDR1 SGDLS, CDR2 YYNGEE. The CDR3 covers 16 residues. The V and J ends lost 0 bases and 6 bases, in that order; junction bases with no gene match: 6. CDR3 DNA: TGTGCCAGCAGCGTAGACGGGACAGGGGGCGTCGATGGCTACACCTTC. Its protein product is CASSVDGTGGVDGYTF.

This sequence joins TRBV6-1 and TRBJ1-6; tentatively, D is TRBD1 (6 bases). V shed 1 base and J shed 0 bases, with 10 bases lying between them. The CDR3 is 17 amino acids. Germline CDR1 MNHNS, CDR2 SASEGT. The CDR3 sequence is CASSEVTGSSYNSPLHF. As DNA, the CDR3 is TGTGCCAGCAGTGAAGTAACAGGGAGCTCCTATAATTCACCCCTCCACTTT.

The V and J genes are TRBV15 and TRBJ1-2; D possibly corresponds to TRBD1 (5 bases). The length of the CDR3 is 14 residues. The ends were cut back, 1 base at V and 12 bases at J, with 18 bases in the middle. From germline, CDR1 is LNHNV and CDR2 YYDKDF (reference sequence). The CDR3 spells CATSRVWGSPSNTF. Here the CDR3 DNA reads TGTGCCACCAGCAGAGTATGGGGCAGCCCATCGAACACCTTC.

CDR3 residues: CSSTPNQPQHF. DNA of the CDR3: TGCAGCTCTACCCCAAATCAGCCCCAGCATTTT. The chain links TRBV29-1 to TRBJ1-5; D not certain. There are 11 residues in the CDR3. The V end was cut by 8 bases, the J end by 4 bases, with 9 bases between. CDR1 is SQVTM, CDR2 ANQGSEA, per germline.

The chain couples TRBV19 to TRBJ1-2; D gene unclear. The CDR3 runs 14 residues. Deletions cut 4 bases from V and 8 bases from J, with 17 bases between. The germline CDR1 and CDR2 sequences are LNHDA and SQIVND (reference sequence). The CDR3 DNA reads as TGTGCCAGTAGTAAACTCCTCGGTGTCTTAGGCTACACCTTC. This encodes CASSKLLGVLGYTF.

The V and J genes are TRBV6-5 and TRBJ2-1; D possibly corresponds to TRBD2 (5 bases). Germline CDR1 and CDR2: MNHEY and SVGAGI. The CDR3 length is 15 residues. V was clipped by 7 bases and J by 5 bases, with 18 bases between them. The CDR3 sequence: CASNVIPGVNNEQFF. CDR3 sequence (DNA): TGTGCCAGCAACGTCATACCCGGGGTTAACAATGAGCAGTTCTTC.

This clone was counted a single time. The V and J genes are TRBV2 and TRBJ1-2; D unclear. Trimming took off 3 bases at V and 8 bases at J, with 13 bases between the two ends. CDR1 is SNHLY and CDR2 is FYNNEI in the germline V gene. The CDR3 covers 13 residues. As DNA, the CDR3 is TGTGCCAGCAGTGAGACCGGGGTTCGCGGCTACACCTTC. Translating it yields CASSETGVRGYTF.

The DNA for the CDR3 is TGTGCCAGCAGTGACACTAGCGGGGGGTCATACAATGAGCAGTTCTTC. It yields the protein CASSDTSGGSYNEQFF. This chain uses TRBV6-4 with TRBJ2-1; TRBD2 aligns across 12 bases. Trimming took 2 bases from V and 4 from J; bases not matched to a gene: 3. The length of the CDR3 is 16 residues. The germline V gene has CDR1 MRHNA and CDR2 SNTAGT.

The chain uses TRBV6-1 and TRBJ2-7; TRBD1 might be the D (6 bases). V dropped 2 bases and J dropped 3 bases, with 14 bases sitting between them. CDR1 and CDR2 (germline): MNHNS, SASEGT. CDR3 size: 15 residues. The CDR3 DNA reads TGTGCCAGCAGTGAACCGGGACATACCAACTACGAGCAGTACTTC. Translated: CASSEPGHTNYEQYF.

The rearrangement joins TRBV4-2 to TRBJ2-3, with D tentatively TRBD2 (6 bases). The CDR3 totals 16 residues. Trimming removed 1 base at V and 6 bases at J, with 17 bases between. Germline values: CDR1 LGHNA, CDR2 YNFKEQ. CDR3 amino acids: CASSQVAAGGADTQYF. Written as DNA, the CDR3 is TGTGCCAGCAGCCAAGTGGCTGCCGGGGGAGCTGATACGCAGTATTTT.

This rearrangement joins TRBV18 to TRBJ1-1; D gene unclear. CDR1 and CDR2 (germline): KGHSH, LQKENI. This CDR3 comprises 15 residues. Deletions cut 1 base from V and 1 base from J, with 10 bases between. The CDR3 sequence is CASSPLQNQNTEAFF. In nucleotides, the CDR3 is TGTGCCAGCTCACCACTCCAGAACCAGAACACTGAAGCTTTCTTT.

The chain joins TRBV29-1 to TRBJ1-2, with D uncertain. Germline values: CDR1 SQVTM, CDR2 ANQGSEA. V lost 5 bases to trimming and J lost 2 bases, with 12 bases between them. There are 13 residues in the CDR3. CDR3 amino acids: CSVRPEPNYGYTF. The CDR3 nucleotides are TGCAGCGTTCGTCCGGAGCCGAACTATGGCTACACCTTC.

Regarding this clone: The identical CDR3 is also encoded by other nucleotide sequences in the sample. V usage is TRBV6-5 and J usage is TRBJ2-7, with TRBD2 matching 9 bases. CDR1 MNHEY and CDR2 SVGAGI come from the germline V gene. V gave up 0 bases and J gave up 4 bases; unmatched junction bases: 4. The CDR3 is 15 residues long. The CDR3 spells CASSYSSGSLYEQYF. In nucleotides, the CDR3 is TGTGCCAGCAGTTACTCTAGCGGGAGCTTGTACGAGCAGTACTTC.